This TCR beta chain was recorded in a study of cytomegalovirus exposure and HLA in healthy donors. Whole-study context: The 130 or so validation repertoires, a later analysis reported, used the same platform as the roughly 650 repertoires from the first cohort. Study results and caveats: The study flagged roughly 160 TCR beta chains as cytomegalovirus-associated. Clusters of TCRs from the first cohort tended to co-occur in the 120 or so validation repertoires (as a later analysis found).

Using immunoSEQ multiplex PCR, the repertoire was profiled, and TCRdb retains in-frame clones only, with some absent. The sample has about 120,000 clones, around nine tenths seen once. Comments on this clone: The target antigen is unknown.

Losses at the gene ends were 3 bases for V and 5 bases for J; bases not matched to a gene: 4. This CDR3 is 16 amino acids long. Per the germline V gene, CDR1 is MGHRA and CDR2 is YSYEKL. A roughly 130-subject validation cohort, separate from the 666-subject first cohort, supplied the donors. The sequenced sample was PBMCs. The chain combines TRBV4-1 with TRBJ2-4, with TRBD2 matching over 13 bases. The TCR was taken from a woman aged 18-29 years in good health and CMV-seronegative. Here the CDR3 DNA reads TGCGCCAGCAGCCAGGGGACTAGCGGGACGCAAAACATTCAGTACTTC. As protein: CASSQGTSGTQNIQYF.